This T cell receptor (beta chain) was captured by sequencing in a study of blood T cell repertoires in COVID-19. This clone was observed once. The table came from immunoSEQ multiplex PCR; TCRdb's copy has only in-frame clones and leaves some out. The table lists about 180,000 clones, about 83% of them singletons. The source material was PBMCs or T cells enriched from blood (not recorded which). This TCR came from a woman in her thirties who had recovered from COVID-19.

CDR3: CAISERVGRADTQYF. Written as DNA, the CDR3 is TGTGCCATCAGTGAGAGAGTCGGGAGGGCAGATACGCAGTATTTT. V usage is TRBV10-3 and J usage is TRBJ2-3; 8 bases agree with TRBD2. V lost 2 bases and J lost 4; bases outside the gene matches: 5. This CDR3 region has 15 residues. CDR1 is ENHRY, CDR2 SYGVKD, per germline.